This T cell receptor delta chain was sequenced in a study of γδ T cells in repeated Plasmodium falciparum infection. Overall study context: Malian samples came from no-transmission periods or across acute febrile malaria episodes.

The sample holds many counts of this clone. Its antigen is as yet unknown. Findings and limits, study-wide: Vgamma9/Vdelta2+ T cells showed a stable polyclonal repertoire with shared TCRgamma sequences.

TRG and TRD sequences were obtained from every sorted gammadelta sample. TCRdb made new clone calls on the multiplex PCR reads using CATT. The sample contains around 49,000 delta-chain clones, roughly 2% of which appear only once. Flow sorting of PBMC yielded separate Vgamma9/Vdelta2+ and Vdelta2-negative gammadelta T cell populations for bulk repertoire analysis. The CDR3 is 19 residues long. Germline assignment: CDR1 TSWWSYY and CDR2 QGS. The V segment lost 2 bases and the J segment 0 bases; nucleotides outside the gene matches: 15. The sequence was obtained from a pool of human donors (malaria-infected and uninfected, not separated). The sequenced material came from gamma-delta T cells from blood. The chain combines TRDV1 with TRDJ1; 7 positions agree with TRDD3. The CDR3 reads CALGENQGTGVKYTDKLIF. CDR3 bases: TGTGCTCTTGGGGAAAACCAAGGGACTGGGGTCAAATACACCGATAAACTCATCTTT.